What follows are 9 T cell receptor beta chains derived from one specimen sequenced in a study of blood T cell repertoires in COVID-19 (dated by TCRdb to about 2020). Preparation of the library involved the immunoSEQ multiplex PCR assay. TCRdb limited this immuneACCESS table to in-frame rearrangements with V and J called. A share of clones is missing; checked studies link under half to unresolved V genes, and the rest is unexplained. The sample yields 35,000 to 40,000 clones; 85% were counted once. Of the sample, about 13% falls within the top ten clones. The source material was peripheral blood. These receptors were obtained from a human donor in a cohort sampled during active COVID-19.

The CDR3 is CASGPLGQGTYEQYF. CDR3 DNA: TGTGCCAGCGGCCCCTTAGGACAGGGAACCTACGAGCAGTACTTC. This chain uses TRBV27 with TRBJ2-7; the match to TRBD1 covers 8 bases. Per the germline V gene, CDR1 is MNHEY and CDR2 is SMNVEV (reference sequence). The CDR3 runs 15 residues. Unmatched junction bases numbered 11, after V lost 8 bases and J lost 2 bases.

The V call is TRBV10-3, the J call TRBJ2-1; possibly TRBD1 for D (6 bases). The CDR3 spans 14 residues. With 6 bases removed from V and 8 bases from J, the gap between germline ends came to 17 bases. The germline CDR1 and CDR2 sequences are ENHRY and SYGVKD. The CDR3 sequence is CAIRGAGPGDEQFF. The CDR3 nucleotides are TGTGCCATCAGGGGGGCCGGCCCCGGCGATGAGCAGTTCTTC.

This chain connects TRBV2 to TRBJ1-3; D unclear. CDR1 is SNHLY and CDR2 is FYNNEI in the germline V gene. This CDR3 is 15 amino acids long. Trimming removed 2 bases at V and 1 base at J, with 9 bases between. CDR3 nucleotides: TGTGCCAGCAGTGAATGGGCCGGATCTGGAAACACCATATATTTT. Residues: CASSEWAGSGNTIYF.

The CDR3 bases are TGTGCCAGCAGCTTATTGGGGGGGTCGCCAGCATCCAATGAGCAGTTCTTC. Protein product: CASSLLGGSPASNEQFF. The rearrangement links TRBV7-3 to TRBJ2-1; 7 bases match TRBD2. The CDR3 runs 17 residues. Germline CDR1 reads SGHTA; CDR2 reads FQGTGA. The V segment lost 2 bases and the J segment 6 bases; nucleotides outside the gene matches: 13. Full variable domain (outside the CDR3, taken from reference TRBV7-3 and TRBJ2-1): GAGVSQTPSNKVTEKGKYVELRCDPISGHTALYWYRQSLGQGPEFLIYFQGTGAADDSGLPNDRFFAVRPEGSVSTLKIQRTERGDSAVYLCASSLLGGSPASNEQFFGPGTRLTVL.

The rearrangement uses TRBV4-1 and TRBJ2-7; the match to TRBD1 covers 10 bases. The length of the CDR3 is 15 residues. V lost 5 bases to trimming and J lost 5 bases; unmatched junction nucleotides: 9. Germline loops: CDR1 MGHRA, CDR2 YSYEKL. The CDR3 DNA reads as TGCGCCAGCAGCTCACCGGGACAGGGGCTCGACGAGCAGTACTTC. Protein sequence: CASSSPGQGLDEQYF.

The chain employs TRBV29-1 and TRBJ1-1, with D perhaps matching TRBD1 (6 bases). V was clipped by 5 bases and J by 7 bases, with 14 bases between them. Germline-derived CDR1 and CDR2 are SQVTM and ANQGSEA. The CDR3 is 12 amino acids. CDR3 sequence reads: CSVYRAQGEAFF. Here the CDR3 DNA reads TGCAGCGTTTACAGGGCCCAGGGTGAAGCTTTCTTT. Full variable domain (missing parts from reference TRBV29-1 and TRBJ1-1): SAVISQKPSRDICQRGTSLTIQCQVDSQVTMMFWYRQQPGQSLTLIATANQGSEATYESGFVIDKFPISRPNLTFSTLTVSNMSPEDSSIYLCSVYRAQGEAFFGQGTRLTVV.

The chain has TRBV11-3 and TRBJ2-7; D remains ambiguous. From germline, CDR1 is SGHNT and CDR2 YENEEA. There are 13 residues in the CDR3. V was pared by 3 bases and J by 1 base, with 7 bases between. CDR3 loop: CASSFGGSYEQYF. Written as DNA, the CDR3 is TGTGCCAGCAGCTTTGGCGGTTCCTACGAGCAGTACTTC. Combining the CDR3 with reference TRBV11-3 and TRBJ2-7 gives the whole variable domain EAGVVQSPRYKIIEKKQPVAFWCNPISGHNTLYWYLQNLGQGPELLIRYENEEAVDDSQLPKDRFSAERLKGVDSTLKIQPAELGDSAVYLCASSFGGSYEQYFGPGTRLTVT.

J is TRBJ1-2 and V is TRBV5-4, with D possibly TRBD1 on 5 matching bases. The CDR3 extends over 12 amino acids. Germline V gene lookup returns CDR1 SGHNT and CDR2 YYREEE (reference sequence). Between the trimmed V and J ends, which lost 0 bases and 7 bases, there was a span of 7 bases. CDR3 DNA: TGTGCCAGCAGCTTGGCCAGGGTTGGCTACACCTTC. Its translation is CASSLARVGYTF.

The DNA of the CDR3 is TGCGCCAGCAGCCGACGGGGGGCCGGGGAGCTGTTTTTT. Protein sequence: CASSRRGAGELFF. The chain recombines TRBV5-1 with TRBJ2-2; the match to TRBD2 covers 7 bases. Germline V gene sequence: CDR1 SGHRS, CDR2 YFSETQ. The CDR3 length is 13 residues. J was trimmed by 6 bases and V by 4 bases; bases with no gene match: 3.